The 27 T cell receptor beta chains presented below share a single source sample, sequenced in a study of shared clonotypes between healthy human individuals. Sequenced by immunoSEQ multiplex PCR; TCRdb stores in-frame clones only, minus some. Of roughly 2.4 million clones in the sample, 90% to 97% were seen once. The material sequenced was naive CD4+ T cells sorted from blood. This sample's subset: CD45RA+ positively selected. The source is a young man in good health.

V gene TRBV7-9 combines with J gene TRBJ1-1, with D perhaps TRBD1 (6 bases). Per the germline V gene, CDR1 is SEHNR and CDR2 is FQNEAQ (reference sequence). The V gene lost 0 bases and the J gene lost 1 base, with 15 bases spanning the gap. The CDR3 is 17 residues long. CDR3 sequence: CASSLARAGGQNTEAFF. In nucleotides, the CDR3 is TGTGCCAGCAGCTTAGCCCGAGCGGGGGGACAGAACACTGAAGCTTTCTTT.

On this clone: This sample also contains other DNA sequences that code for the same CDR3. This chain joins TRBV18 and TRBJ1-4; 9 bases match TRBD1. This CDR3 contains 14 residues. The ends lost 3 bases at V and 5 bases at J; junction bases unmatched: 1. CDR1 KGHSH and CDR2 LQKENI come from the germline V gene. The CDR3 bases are TGTGCCAGCTCACCCGGGACAGGGAATGAAAAACTGTTTTTT. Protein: CASSPGTGNEKLFF. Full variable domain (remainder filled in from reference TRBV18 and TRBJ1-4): NAGVMQNPRHLVRRRGQEARLRCSPMKGHSHVYWYRQLPEEGLKFMVYLQKENIIDESGMPKERFSAEFPKEGPSILRIQQVVRGDSAAYFCASSPGTGNEKLFFGSGTQLSVL.

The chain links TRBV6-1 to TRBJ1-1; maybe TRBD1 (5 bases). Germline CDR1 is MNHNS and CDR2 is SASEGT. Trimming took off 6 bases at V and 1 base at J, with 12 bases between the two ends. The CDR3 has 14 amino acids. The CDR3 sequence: CASREGLRNTEAFF. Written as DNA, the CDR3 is TGTGCCAGCAGAGAGGGGCTAAGGAACACTGAAGCTTTCTTT.

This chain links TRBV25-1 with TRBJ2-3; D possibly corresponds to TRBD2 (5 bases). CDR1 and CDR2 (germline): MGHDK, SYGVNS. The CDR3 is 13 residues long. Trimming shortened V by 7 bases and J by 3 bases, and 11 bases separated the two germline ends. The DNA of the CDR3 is TGTGCCAGCAAGAGGGATTGGACAGATACGCAGTATTTT. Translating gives CASKRDWTDTQYF.

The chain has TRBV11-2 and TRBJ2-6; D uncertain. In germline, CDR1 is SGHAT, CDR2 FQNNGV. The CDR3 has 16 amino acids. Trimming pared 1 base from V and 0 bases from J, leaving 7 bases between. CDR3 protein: CASSLGLYSGANVLTF. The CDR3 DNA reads TGTGCCAGCAGCTTAGGGCTGTACTCTGGGGCCAACGTCCTGACTTTC.

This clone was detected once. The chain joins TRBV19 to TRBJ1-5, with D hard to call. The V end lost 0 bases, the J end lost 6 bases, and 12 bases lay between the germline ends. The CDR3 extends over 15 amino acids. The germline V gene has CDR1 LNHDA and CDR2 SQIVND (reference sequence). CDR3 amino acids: CASSIEVWGGQPQHF. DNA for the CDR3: TGTGCCAGTAGTATAGAAGTATGGGGTGGTCAGCCCCAGCATTTT.

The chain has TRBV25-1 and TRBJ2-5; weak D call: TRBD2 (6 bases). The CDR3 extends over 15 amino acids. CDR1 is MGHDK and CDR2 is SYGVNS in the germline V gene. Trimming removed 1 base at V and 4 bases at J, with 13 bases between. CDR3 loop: CASSEFFEGGETQYF. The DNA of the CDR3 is TGTGCCAGCAGTGAATTTTTCGAGGGAGGAGAGACCCAGTACTTC.

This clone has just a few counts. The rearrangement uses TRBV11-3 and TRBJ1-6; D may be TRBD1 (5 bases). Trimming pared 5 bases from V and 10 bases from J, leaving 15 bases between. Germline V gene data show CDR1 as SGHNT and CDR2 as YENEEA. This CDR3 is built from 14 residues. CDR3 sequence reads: CASSLDRDLSPLHF. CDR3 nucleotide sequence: TGTGCCAGCAGCCTTGACAGAGACCTCTCACCCCTCCACTTT.

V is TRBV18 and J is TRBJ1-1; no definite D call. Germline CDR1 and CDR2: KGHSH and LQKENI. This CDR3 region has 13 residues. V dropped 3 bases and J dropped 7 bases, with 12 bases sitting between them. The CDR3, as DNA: TGTGCCAGCTCACCGTTAGCGGGCTTTGAAGCTTTCTTT. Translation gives CASSPLAGFEAFF.

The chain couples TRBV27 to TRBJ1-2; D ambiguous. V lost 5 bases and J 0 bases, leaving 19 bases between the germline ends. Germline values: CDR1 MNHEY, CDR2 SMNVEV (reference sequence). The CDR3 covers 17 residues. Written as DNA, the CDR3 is TGTGCCAGCAGTGTACAATGGACCACATCAGCTAACTATGGCTACACCTTC. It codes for CASSVQWTTSANYGYTF.

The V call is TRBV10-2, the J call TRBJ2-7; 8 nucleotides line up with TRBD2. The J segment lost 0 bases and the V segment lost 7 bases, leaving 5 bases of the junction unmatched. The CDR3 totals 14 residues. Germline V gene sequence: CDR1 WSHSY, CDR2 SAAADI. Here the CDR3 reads CASKRGGGSYEQYF. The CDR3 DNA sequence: TGCGCCAGCAAACGGGGGGGAGGCTCCTACGAGCAGTACTTC.

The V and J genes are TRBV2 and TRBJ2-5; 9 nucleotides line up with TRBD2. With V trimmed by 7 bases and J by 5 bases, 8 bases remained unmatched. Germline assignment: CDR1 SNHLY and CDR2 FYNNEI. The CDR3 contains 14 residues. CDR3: CASIKGLAGETQYF. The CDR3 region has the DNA TGTGCCAGCATAAAGGGACTAGCTGGGGAGACCCAGTACTTC.

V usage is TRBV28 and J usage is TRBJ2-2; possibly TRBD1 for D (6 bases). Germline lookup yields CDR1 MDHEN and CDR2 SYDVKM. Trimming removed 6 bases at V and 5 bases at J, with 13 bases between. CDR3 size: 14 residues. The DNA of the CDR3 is TGTGCCAGCAGAGAGACAGGAAAGACCGGGGAGCTGTTTTTT. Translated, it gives CASRETGKTGELFF. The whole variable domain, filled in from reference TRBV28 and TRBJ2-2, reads DVKVTQSSRYLVKRTGEKVFLECVQDMDHENMFWYRQDPGLGLRLIYFSYDVKMKEKGDIPEGYSVSREKKERFSLILESASTNQTSMYLCASRETGKTGELFFGEGSRLTVL.

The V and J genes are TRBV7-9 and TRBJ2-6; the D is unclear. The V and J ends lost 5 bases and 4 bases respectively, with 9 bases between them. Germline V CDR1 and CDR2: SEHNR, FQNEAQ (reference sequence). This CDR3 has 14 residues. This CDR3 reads CASSRNGGANVLTF. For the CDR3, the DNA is TGTGCCAGCAGCCGCAACGGAGGGGCCAACGTCCTGACTTTC.

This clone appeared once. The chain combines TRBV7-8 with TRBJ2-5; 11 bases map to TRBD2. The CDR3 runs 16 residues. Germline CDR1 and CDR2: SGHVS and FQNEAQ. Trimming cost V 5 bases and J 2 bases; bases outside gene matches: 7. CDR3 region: CASSPDGLAGQETQYF. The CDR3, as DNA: TGTGCCAGCAGCCCAGACGGACTAGCGGGTCAAGAGACCCAGTACTTC.

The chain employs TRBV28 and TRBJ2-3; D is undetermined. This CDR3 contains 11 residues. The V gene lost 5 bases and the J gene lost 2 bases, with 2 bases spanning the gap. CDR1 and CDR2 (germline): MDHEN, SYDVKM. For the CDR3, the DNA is TGTGCCAGCAGTAACACAGATACGCAGTATTTT. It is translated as CASSNTDTQYF.

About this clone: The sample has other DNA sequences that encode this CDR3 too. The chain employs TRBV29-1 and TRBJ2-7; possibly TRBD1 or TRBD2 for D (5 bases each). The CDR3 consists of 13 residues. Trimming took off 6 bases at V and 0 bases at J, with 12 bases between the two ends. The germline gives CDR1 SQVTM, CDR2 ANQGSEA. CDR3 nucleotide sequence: TGCAGCGTCGGTGAGGGGAGCTCCTACGAGCAGTACTTC. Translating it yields CSVGEGSSYEQYF.

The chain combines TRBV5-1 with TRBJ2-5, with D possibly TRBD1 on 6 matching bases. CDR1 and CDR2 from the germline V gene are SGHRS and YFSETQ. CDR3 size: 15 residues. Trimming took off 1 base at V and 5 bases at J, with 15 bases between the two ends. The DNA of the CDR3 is TGCGCCAGCAGCTTGCCAGGGGCGGCGATGGAGACCCAGTACTTC. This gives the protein CASSLPGAAMETQYF.

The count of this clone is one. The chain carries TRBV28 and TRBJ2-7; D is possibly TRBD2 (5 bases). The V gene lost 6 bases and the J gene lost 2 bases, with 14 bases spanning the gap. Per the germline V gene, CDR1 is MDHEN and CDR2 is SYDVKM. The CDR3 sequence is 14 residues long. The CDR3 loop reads CASSTRESPYEQYF. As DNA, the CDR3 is TGTGCCAGCAGCACCCGGGAATCACCCTACGAGCAGTACTTC.

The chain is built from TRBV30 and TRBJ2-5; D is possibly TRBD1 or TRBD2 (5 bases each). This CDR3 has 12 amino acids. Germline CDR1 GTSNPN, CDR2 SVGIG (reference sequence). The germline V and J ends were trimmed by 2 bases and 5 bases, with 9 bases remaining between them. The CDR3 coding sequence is TGTGCCTGGAGTTCAGGGACGGAGACCCAGTACTTC. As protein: CAWSSGTETQYF.

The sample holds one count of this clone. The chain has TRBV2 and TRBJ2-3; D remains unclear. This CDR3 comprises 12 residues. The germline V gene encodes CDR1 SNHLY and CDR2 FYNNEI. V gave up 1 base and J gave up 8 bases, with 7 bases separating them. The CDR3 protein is CASSEVGRTQYF. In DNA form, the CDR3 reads TGTGCCAGCAGTGAAGTTGGCCGTACGCAGTATTTT.

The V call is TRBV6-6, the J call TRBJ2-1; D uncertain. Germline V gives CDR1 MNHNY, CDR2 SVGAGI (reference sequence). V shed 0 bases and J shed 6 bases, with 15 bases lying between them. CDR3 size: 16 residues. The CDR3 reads CASSYSARRIFNEQFF. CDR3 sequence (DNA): TGTGCCAGCAGTTACTCGGCTAGAAGGATTTTCAATGAGCAGTTCTTC.

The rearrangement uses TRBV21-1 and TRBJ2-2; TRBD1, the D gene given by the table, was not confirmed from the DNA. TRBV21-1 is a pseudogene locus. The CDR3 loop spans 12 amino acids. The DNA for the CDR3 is TGTGCCAACCCACACAGCACCGGGGAGCTGTTTTTT. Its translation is CANPHSTGELFF.

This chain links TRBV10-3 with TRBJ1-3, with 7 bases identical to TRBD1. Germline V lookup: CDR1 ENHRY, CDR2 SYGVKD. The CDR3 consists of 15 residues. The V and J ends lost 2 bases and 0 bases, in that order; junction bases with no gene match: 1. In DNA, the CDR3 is TGTGCCATCAGTGAGGGGGACAGCTCTGGAAACACCATATATTTT. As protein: CAISEGDSSGNTIYF.

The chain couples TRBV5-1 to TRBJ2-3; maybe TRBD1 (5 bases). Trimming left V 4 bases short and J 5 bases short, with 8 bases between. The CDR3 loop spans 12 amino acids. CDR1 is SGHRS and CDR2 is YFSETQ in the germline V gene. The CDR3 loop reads CASSVQVDTQYF. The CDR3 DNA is TGCGCCAGCAGCGTACAGGTAGATACGCAGTATTTT.

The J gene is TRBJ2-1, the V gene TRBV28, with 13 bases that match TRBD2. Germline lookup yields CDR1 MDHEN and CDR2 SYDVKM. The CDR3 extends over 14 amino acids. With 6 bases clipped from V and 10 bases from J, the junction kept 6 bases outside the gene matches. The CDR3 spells CASSGTSGDSEQFF. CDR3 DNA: TGTGCCAGCAGCGGGACTAGCGGGGATTCGGAGCAGTTCTTC.

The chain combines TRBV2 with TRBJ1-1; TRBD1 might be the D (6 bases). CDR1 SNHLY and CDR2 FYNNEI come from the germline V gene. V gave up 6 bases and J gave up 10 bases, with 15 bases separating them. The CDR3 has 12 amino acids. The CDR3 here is CASSPGTRGAFF. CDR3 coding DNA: TGTGCCAGCAGCCCAGGGACACGGGGAGCTTTCTTT.